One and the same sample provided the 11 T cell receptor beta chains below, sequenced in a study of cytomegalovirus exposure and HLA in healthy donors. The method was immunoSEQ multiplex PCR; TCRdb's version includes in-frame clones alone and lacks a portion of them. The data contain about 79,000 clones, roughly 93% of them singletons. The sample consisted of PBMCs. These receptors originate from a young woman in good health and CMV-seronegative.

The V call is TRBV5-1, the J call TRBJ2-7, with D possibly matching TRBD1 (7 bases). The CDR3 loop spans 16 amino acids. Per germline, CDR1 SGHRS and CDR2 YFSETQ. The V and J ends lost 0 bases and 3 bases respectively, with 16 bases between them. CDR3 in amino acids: CASSLAKTGRNYEQYF. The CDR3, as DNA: TGCGCCAGCAGCTTGGCGAAGACAGGGAGGAACTACGAGCAGTACTTC.

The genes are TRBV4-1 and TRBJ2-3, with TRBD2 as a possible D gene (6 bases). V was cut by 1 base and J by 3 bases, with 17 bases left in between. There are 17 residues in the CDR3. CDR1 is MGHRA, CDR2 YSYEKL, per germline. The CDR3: CASSQVRRGVGTDTQYF. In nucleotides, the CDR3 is TGCGCCAGCAGCCAAGTTCGGCGGGGAGTGGGTACAGATACGCAGTATTTT.

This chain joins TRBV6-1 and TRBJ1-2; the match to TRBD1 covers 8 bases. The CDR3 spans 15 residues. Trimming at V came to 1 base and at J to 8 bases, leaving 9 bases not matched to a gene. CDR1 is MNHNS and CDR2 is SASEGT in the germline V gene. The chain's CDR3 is CASSEEVDRVRGYTF. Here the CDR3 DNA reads TGTGCCAGCAGTGAAGAGGTGGACAGGGTGAGGGGCTACACCTTC.

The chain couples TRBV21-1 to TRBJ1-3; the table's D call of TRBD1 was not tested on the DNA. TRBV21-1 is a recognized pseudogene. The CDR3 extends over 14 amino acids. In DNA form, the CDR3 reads TGTGCCAGCAGCGGGGACACATCTGGAAACACCATATATTTT. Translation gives CASSGDTSGNTIYF.

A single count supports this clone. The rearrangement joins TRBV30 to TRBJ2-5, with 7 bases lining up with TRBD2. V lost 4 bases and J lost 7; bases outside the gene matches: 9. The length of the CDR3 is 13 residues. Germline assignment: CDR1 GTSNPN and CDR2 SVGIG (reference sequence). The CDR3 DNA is TGTGCCTGGACGGGGGAGGGGTCGTGGACCCAGTACTTC. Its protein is CAWTGEGSWTQYF. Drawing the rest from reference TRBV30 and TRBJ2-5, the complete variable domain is SQTIHQWPATLVQPVGSPLSLECTVEGTSNPNLYWYRQAAGRGLQLLFYSVGIGQISSEVPQNLSASRPQDRQFILSSKKLLLSDSGFYLCAWTGEGSWTQYFGPGTRLLVL.

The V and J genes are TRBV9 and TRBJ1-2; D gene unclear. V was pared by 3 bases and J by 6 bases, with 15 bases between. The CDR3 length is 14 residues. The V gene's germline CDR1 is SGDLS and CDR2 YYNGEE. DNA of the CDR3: TGTGCCAGCAGCGGGACCGGGATTCGTCATGGCTACACCTTC. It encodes CASSGTGIRHGYTF. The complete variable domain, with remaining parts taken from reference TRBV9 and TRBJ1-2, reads DSGVTQTPKHLITATGQRVTLRCSPRSGDLSVYWYQQSLDQGLQFLIQYYNGEERAKGNILERFSAQQFPDLHSELNLSSLELGDSALYFCASSGTGIRHGYTFGSGTRLTVV.

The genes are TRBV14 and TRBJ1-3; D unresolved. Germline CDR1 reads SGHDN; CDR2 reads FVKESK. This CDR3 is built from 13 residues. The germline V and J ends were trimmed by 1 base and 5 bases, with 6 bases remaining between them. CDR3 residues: CASSQGGRNTIYF. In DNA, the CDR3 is TGTGCCAGCAGCCAAGGAGGAAGAAACACCATATATTTT.

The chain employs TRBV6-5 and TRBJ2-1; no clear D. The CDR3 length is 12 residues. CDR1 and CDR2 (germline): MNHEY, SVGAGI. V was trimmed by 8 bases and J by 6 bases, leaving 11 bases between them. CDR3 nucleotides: TGTGCCAGCGCCACGCCGGGCAATGAGCAGTTCTTC. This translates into CASATPGNEQFF.

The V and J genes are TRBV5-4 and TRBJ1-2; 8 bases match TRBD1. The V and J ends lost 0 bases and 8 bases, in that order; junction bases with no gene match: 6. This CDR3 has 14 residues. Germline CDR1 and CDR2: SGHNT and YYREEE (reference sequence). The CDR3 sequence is CASSLAGSGGGYTF. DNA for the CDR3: TGTGCCAGCAGCTTGGCAGGGTCAGGGGGCGGCTACACCTTC.

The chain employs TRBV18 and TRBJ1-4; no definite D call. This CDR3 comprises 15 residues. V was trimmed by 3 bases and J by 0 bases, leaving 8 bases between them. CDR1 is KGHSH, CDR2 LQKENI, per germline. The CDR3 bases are TGTGCCAGCTCACCTCCCGGGACAACTAATGAAAAACTGTTTTTT. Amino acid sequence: CASSPPGTTNEKLFF.

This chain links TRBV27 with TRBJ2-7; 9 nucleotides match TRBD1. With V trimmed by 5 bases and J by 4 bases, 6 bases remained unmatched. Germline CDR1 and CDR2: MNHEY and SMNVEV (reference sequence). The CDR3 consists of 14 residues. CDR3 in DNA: TGTGCCAGCAGTACCCGGGACAGGGTTTACGAGCAGTACTTC. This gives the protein CASSTRDRVYEQYF.